The 20 T cell receptor beta chains below all came from one sample that was sequenced in a study of cytomegalovirus exposure and HLA in healthy donors. Primers for the PCR totalled 60 Vbeta and 13 Jbeta. Profiling relied on immunoSEQ multiplex PCR, and the TCRdb table lists in-frame clones only, not all of them. The table lists 180,000 or so clones, roughly 79% of them singletons. Sequenced material: PBMCs. The origin of the receptors is a young woman in good health and CMV-seropositive.

This clone came up once. The chain carries TRBV10-3 and TRBJ1-3, with 7 bases aligning to TRBD1. The germline gives CDR1 ENHRY, CDR2 SYGVKD. V lost 0 bases, J lost 3 bases, and 5 bases stayed unmatched. The CDR3 is made up of 16 amino acids. For the CDR3, the DNA is TGTGCCATCAGTGAGTCGGGACAGATAATTGGAAACACCATATATTTT. It is translated as CAISESGQIIGNTIYF.

V usage is TRBV23-1 and J usage is TRBJ2-1; 9 nucleotides agree with TRBD2. TRBV23-1 is an open reading frame, and its role is uncertain. J was trimmed by 9 bases and V by 6 bases; bases with no gene match: 18. The CDR3 is 17 residues long. CDR3 in DNA: TGCGCCAGCAGCCGACCCCCCGTGCGGGGGGGGAGGGGTGAGCAGTTCTTC. This translates into CASSRPPVRGGRGEQFF.

V usage is TRBV30 and J usage is TRBJ2-2; 9 bases are a match to TRBD1. Germline trimming cut 5 bases from V and 0 bases from J; bases unmatched to any gene: 7. The CDR3 length is 16 residues. Germline CDR1 reads GTSNPN; CDR2 reads SVGIG (reference sequence). This CDR3 is CAWARWDRANTGELFF. CDR3 bases: TGTGCCTGGGCACGATGGGACAGGGCGAACACCGGGGAGCTGTTTTTT.

The chain couples TRBV25-1 to TRBJ2-5; a weak D match, TRBD1 (5 bases). Germline V CDR1 and CDR2: MGHDK, SYGVNS. The CDR3 is 15 amino acids. Trimming removed 4 bases at V and 1 base at J, with 13 bases between. CDR3 sequence: CASSAFTRAQETQYF. The CDR3 DNA follows: TGTGCCAGCAGTGCCTTTACCAGGGCCCAAGAGACCCAGTACTTC.

J is TRBJ2-2 and V is TRBV6-1; 9 bases map to TRBD2. After removal of 4 bases from V and 4 bases from J, the junction contained 7 bases not matched to a gene. This CDR3 region has 16 residues. The V gene's germline CDR1 is MNHNS and CDR2 SASEGT. CDR3 sequence: CASSASGGRSTGELFF. The CDR3 nucleotides read TGTGCCAGCAGTGCAAGCGGGGGGCGTAGCACCGGGGAGCTGTTTTTT.

As to this clone: Relative to the germline gene, one junction end is altered; a read error may explain this. CDR3 sequence: CAIVLGAAGTLF. The CDR3 DNA reads TGTGCCATCGTACTTGGGGCAGCCGGTACACTGTTC. The chain employs TRBV7-2 and TRBJ1-2; D is perhaps TRBD1 (5 bases). Germline lookup yields CDR1 SGHTA and CDR2 FQGNSA. This CDR3 contains 12 residues.

This clone was detected only a few times. The chain is built from TRBV10-2 and TRBJ2-7; D is possibly TRBD1 (6 bases). The CDR3 is 11 residues long. CDR1 is WSHSY, CDR2 SAAADI, per germline. V shed 8 bases and J shed 7 bases, with 12 bases lying between them. The CDR3 sequence is CASLGTIEQYF. The CDR3 DNA is TGCGCCAGCCTAGGGACAATTGAGCAGTACTTC.

This rearrangement joins TRBV9 to TRBJ1-6; tentative D call: TRBD1 (6 bases). Germline V lookup: CDR1 SGDLS, CDR2 YYNGEE. This CDR3 region has 16 residues. Trimming removed 2 bases from V and 7 bases from J, with 16 bases in between. CDR3 bases: TGTGCCAGCAGCGTGGGACCCCGGGACAAAAATTCACCCCTCCACTTT. It translates to CASSVGPRDKNSPLHF.

The table lists this clone with a count of one. The rearrangement links TRBV5-1 to TRBJ2-2; D might be TRBD2 (6 bases). The CDR3 extends over 16 amino acids. Germline V lookup: CDR1 SGHRS, CDR2 YFSETQ. V shed 0 bases and J shed 2 bases, with 11 bases lying between them. This chain's CDR3 is CASSLAGGANTGELFF. DNA of the CDR3: TGCGCCAGCAGCTTGGCTGGCGGGGCCAACACCGGGGAGCTGTTTTTT. The variable domain in full, with the rest retrieved from reference TRBV5-1 and TRBJ2-2, is KAGVTQTPRYLIKTRGQQVTLSCSPISGHRSVSWYQQTPGQGLQFLFEYFSETQRNKGNFPGRFSGRQFSNSRSEMNVSTLELGDSALYLCASSLAGGANTGELFFGEGSRLTVL.

Written as DNA, the CDR3 is TGCGCCAGCACTCTGCAGGGGTACACCGGGGAGCTGTTTTTT. Translating gives CASTLQGYTGELFF. V usage is TRBV5-1 and J usage is TRBJ2-2; perhaps TRBD1 as D (6 bases). The CDR3 loop spans 14 amino acids. Trimming cost V 6 bases and J 3 bases, with 12 bases left between them. Germline CDR1 is SGHRS and CDR2 is YFSETQ.

The rearrangement links TRBV16 to TRBJ1-3; D unclear. Trimming shortened V by 0 bases and J by 0 bases, and 6 bases separated the two germline ends. CDR1 is KGHSY, CDR2 FQNENV, per germline. This CDR3 is built from 15 residues. The CDR3 DNA reads as TGTGCCAGCAGCCAATCTTCAGTCTCTGGAAACACCATATATTTT. Translation gives CASSQSSVSGNTIYF. The entire variable domain, with the rest obtained from reference TRBV16 and TRBJ1-3, is as follows: GEEVAQTPKHLVRGEGQKAKLYCAPIKGHSYVFWYQQVLKNEFKFLISFQNENVFDETGMPKERFSAKCLPNSPCSLEIQATKLEDSAVYFCASSQSSVSGNTIYFGEGSWLTVV.

The rearrangement uses TRBV28 and TRBJ1-6; TRBD1 might be the D (5 bases). The CDR3 is 15 amino acids. V lost 4 bases to trimming and J lost 7 bases, with 14 bases between them. Germline CDR1 reads MDHEN; CDR2 reads SYDVKM. The chain's CDR3 is CASSSRLGLNSPLHF. The CDR3 DNA follows: TGTGCCAGCAGTTCCCGGTTGGGGCTAAATTCACCCCTCCACTTT. The variable domain in full, completed from reference TRBV28 and TRBJ1-6, reads DVKVTQSSRYLVKRTGEKVFLECVQDMDHENMFWYRQDPGLGLRLIYFSYDVKMKEKGDIPEGYSVSREKKERFSLILESASTNQTSMYLCASSSRLGLNSPLHFGNGTRLTVT.

This clone occurred once. The chain recombines TRBV2 with TRBJ2-7; the D gene is possibly TRBD1 (6 bases). CDR1 is SNHLY, CDR2 FYNNEI, per germline. The CDR3 is made up of 16 amino acids. V gave up 4 bases and J gave up 5 bases, with 21 bases separating them. CDR3 nucleotide sequence: TGTGCCAGCAGTGGCCTGGACCCCCAGGGGATAGACGAGCAGTACTTC. Translation: CASSGLDPQGIDEQYF.

The chain recombines TRBV10-3 with TRBJ1-2; D gene unclear. Germline CDR1 is ENHRY and CDR2 is SYGVKD. V was trimmed by 2 bases and J by 4 bases, leaving 11 bases between them. The CDR3 is 14 residues long. This CDR3 is CAISERGSVYGYTF. The CDR3 DNA follows: TGTGCCATCAGTGAGCGGGGATCGGTCTATGGCTACACCTTC.

The chain carries TRBV6-1 and TRBJ1-2; TRBD1 aligns across 7 bases. The CDR3 has 16 amino acids. V dropped 0 bases and J dropped 4; count of bases not matched to a gene: 8. Germline CDR1 reads MNHNS; CDR2 reads SASEGT. CDR3 in amino acids: CASSEASTGSGYGYTF. For the CDR3, the DNA is TGTGCCAGCAGTGAAGCGTCGACAGGGTCTGGCTATGGCTACACCTTC.

The chain recombines TRBV19 with TRBJ1-2; 7 bases align to TRBD1. Germline CDR1 and CDR2: LNHDA and SQIVND (reference sequence). The CDR3 runs to 12 residues. Losses at the gene ends were 8 bases for V and 2 bases for J; bases not matched to a gene: 2. This chain's CDR3 is CASWDRNYGYTF. CDR3 sequence (DNA): TGTGCCAGTTGGGACAGAAACTATGGCTACACCTTC.

CDR3 residues: CAWIIPGQGNSPLHF. The DNA of the CDR3 is TGTGCCTGGATAATTCCGGGACAGGGTAATTCACCCCTCCACTTT. The gene calls are TRBV30 and TRBJ1-6, with 9 bases matching TRBD1. J gave up 6 bases and V 4 bases, and 7 bases lay outside the gene matches. The CDR3 extends over 15 amino acids. The germline CDR1 and CDR2 sequences are GTSNPN and SVGIG (reference sequence). The whole variable domain, remainder taken from reference TRBV30 and TRBJ1-6, is SQTIHQWPATLVQPVGSPLSLECTVEGTSNPNLYWYRQAAGRGLQLLFYSVGIGQISSEVPQNLSASRPQDRQFILSSKKLLLSDSGFYLCAWIIPGQGNSPLHFGNGTRLTVT.

This chain joins TRBV6-5 and TRBJ2-7; 7 positions agree with TRBD2. CDR3 size: 14 residues. The V gene end was trimmed by 10 bases and the J gene end by 2 bases; junction bases not matched to a gene: 11. CDR1 and CDR2 (germline): MNHEY, SVGAGI. CDR3 nucleotide sequence: TGTGCCATCGCCTCCGGGACTACACCCTACGAGCAGTACTTC. It translates to CAIASGTTPYEQYF.

The rearrangement links TRBV7-9 to TRBJ1-6; D call uncertain. Germline V CDR1 and CDR2: SEHNR, FQNEAQ (reference sequence). Trimming removed 6 bases from V and 5 bases from J, with 11 bases in between. This CDR3 contains 14 residues. CDR3 DNA: TGTGCCAGCAGTTCTGACATTCATAATTCACCCCTCCACTTT. Its protein product is CASSSDIHNSPLHF. Full variable domain (missing parts from reference TRBV7-9 and TRBJ1-6): DTGVSQNPRHKITKRGQNVTFRCDPISEHNRLYWYRQTLGQGPEFLTYFQNEAQLEKSRLLSDRFSAERPKGSFSTLEIQRTEQGDSAMYLCASSSDIHNSPLHFGNGTRLTVT.

This chain connects TRBV20-1 to TRBJ2-1; 7 nucleotides match TRBD2. Per the germline V gene, CDR1 is DFQATT and CDR2 is SNEGSKA (reference sequence). This CDR3 has 11 residues. The DNA of the CDR3 is TGCAGGATTGATGCGGGGGACGAGCAGTTCTTC. Its protein product is CRIDAGDEQFF.